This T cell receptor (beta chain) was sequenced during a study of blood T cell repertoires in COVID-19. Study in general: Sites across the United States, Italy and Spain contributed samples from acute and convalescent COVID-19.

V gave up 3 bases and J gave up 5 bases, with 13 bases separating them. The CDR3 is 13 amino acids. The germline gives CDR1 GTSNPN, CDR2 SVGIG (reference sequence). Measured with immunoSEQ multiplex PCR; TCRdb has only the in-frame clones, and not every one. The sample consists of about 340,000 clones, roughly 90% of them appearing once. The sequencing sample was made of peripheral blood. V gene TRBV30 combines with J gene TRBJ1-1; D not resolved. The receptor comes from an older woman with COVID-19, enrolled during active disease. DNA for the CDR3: TGTGCCTGGAGCCTTCCGAGGATAACTGAAGCTTTCTTT. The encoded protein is CAWSLPRITEAFF.